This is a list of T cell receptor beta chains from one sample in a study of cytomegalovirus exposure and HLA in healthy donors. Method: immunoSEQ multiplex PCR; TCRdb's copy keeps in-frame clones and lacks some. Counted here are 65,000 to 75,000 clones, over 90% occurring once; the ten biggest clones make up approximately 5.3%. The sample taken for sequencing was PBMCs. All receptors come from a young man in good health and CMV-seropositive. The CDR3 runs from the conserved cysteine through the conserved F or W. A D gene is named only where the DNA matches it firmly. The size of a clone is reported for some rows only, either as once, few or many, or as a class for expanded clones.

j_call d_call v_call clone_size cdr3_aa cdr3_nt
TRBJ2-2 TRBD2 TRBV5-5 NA CASTDSGIGELFF TGTGCCAGCACCGATAGCGGGATCGGGGAGCTGTTTTTT
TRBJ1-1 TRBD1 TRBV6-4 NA CASSRTGEGTEAFF TGTGCCAGCAGCCGGACAGGGGAGGGCACTGAAGCTTTCTTT
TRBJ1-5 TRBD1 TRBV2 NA CASSHETGGYGLQPQHF TGTGCCAGCAGTCACGAGACAGGGGGCTACGGACTTCAGCCCCAGCATTTT
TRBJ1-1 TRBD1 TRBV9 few CASSPWTGGGTEAFF TGTGCCAGCAGCCCGTGGACAGGGGGCGGCACTGAAGCTTTCTTT
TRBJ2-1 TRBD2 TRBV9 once CASSVKGGAEQFF TGTGCCAGCAGCGTAAAGGGAGGGGCTGAGCAGTTCTTC
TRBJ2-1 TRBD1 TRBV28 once CASKGQDSRSYNEQFF TGTGCCAGCAAGGGACAGGATTCTCGCTCCTACAATGAGCAGTTCTTC
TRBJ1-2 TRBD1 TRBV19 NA CASSMGQGAGYTF TGTGCCAGTAGTATGGGACAGGGTGCTGGCTACACCTTC
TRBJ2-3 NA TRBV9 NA CASSVDGSGDTQYF TGTGCCAGCAGCGTGGACGGGAGCGGAGATACGCAGTATTTT
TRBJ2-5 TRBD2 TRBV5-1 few CASSLEPSGMETQYF TGCGCCAGCAGCTTGGAGCCTAGCGGGATGGAGACCCAGTACTTC
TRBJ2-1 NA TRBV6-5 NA CASRRDFNEQFF TGTGCCAGCAGGAGGGACTTCAATGAGCAGTTCTTC
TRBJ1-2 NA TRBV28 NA CASSLPPGMGGYTF TGTGCCAGCAGTTTACCCCCAGGGATGGGCGGCTACACCTTC
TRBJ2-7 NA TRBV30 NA CALERPPPSNRRANYEQYF TGTGCCTTGGAGCGGCCCCCCCCCTCTAACCGGCGCGCTAACTACGAGCAGTACTTC
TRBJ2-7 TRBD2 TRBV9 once CASSYGEGIPYEQYF TGTGCCAGCAGCTATGGGGAGGGAATCCCTTACGAGCAGTACTTC
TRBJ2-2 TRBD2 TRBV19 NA CASSSSLGGASPTGELFF TGTGCCAGTAGTAGTAGCTTGGGAGGGGCCAGCCCCACCGGGGAGCTGTTTTTT
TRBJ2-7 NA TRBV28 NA CATLVLTPYEQYF TGTGCCACCCTAGTACTTACCCCCTACGAGCAGTACTTC
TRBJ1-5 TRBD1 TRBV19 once CASRTSGGDRSNQPQHF TGTGCCAGTAGGACCTCCGGCGGGGACAGGAGCAATCAGCCCCAGCATTTT
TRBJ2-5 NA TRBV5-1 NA CASSLRRTGTQETQYF TGCGCCAGCAGCTTGAGGAGAACAGGCACCCAAGAGACCCAGTACTTC
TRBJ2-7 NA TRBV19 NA CASSIQYQYEQYF TGTGCCAGTAGTATACAGTATCAGTACGAGCAGTACTTC
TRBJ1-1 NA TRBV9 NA CASSRTGLEAFF TGTGCCAGCAGCCGAACAGGGCTCGAAGCTTTCTTT
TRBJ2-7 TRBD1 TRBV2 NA CASSETGTGGLEQYF TGTGCCAGCAGTGAAACCGGGACAGGGGGCCTCGAGCAGTACTTC
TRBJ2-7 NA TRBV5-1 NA CASSFASRGAIVYEQYF TGCGCCAGCAGCTTTGCTTCCCGGGGGGCGATAGTCTACGAGCAGTACTTC
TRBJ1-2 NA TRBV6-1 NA CASSELVGANIYGYTF TGTGCCAGCAGTGAACTGGTAGGGGCGAATATCTATGGCTACACCTTC
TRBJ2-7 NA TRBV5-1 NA CASSFVGTPEGEQYF TGCGCCAGCAGCTTTGTAGGGACTCCGGAGGGGGAGCAGTACTTC
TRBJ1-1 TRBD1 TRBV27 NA CASTTLGTGLTEAFF TGTGCCAGCACCACACTTGGGACAGGGTTAACTGAAGCTTTCTTT
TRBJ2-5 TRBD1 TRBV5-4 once CASSSSRDRTKETQYF TGTGCCAGCAGCTCTTCCCGGGACAGAACAAAAGAGACCCAGTACTTC
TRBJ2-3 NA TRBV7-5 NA CARSLAEAGFTDTQYF TGTGCCAGAAGCTTAGCAGAAGCGGGATTCACAGATACGCAGTATTTT
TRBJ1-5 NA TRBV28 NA CASSLRTRGSNQPQHF TGTGCCAGCAGTTTAAGGACCAGAGGGAGCAATCAGCCCCAGCATTTT
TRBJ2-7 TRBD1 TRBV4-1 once CASSQVGQASVYEQYF TGCGCCAGCAGCCAAGTGGGACAGGCTTCCGTCTACGAGCAGTACTTC
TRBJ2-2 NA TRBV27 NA CASQGGSLTNTGELFF TGTGCCAGCCAAGGAGGGTCGCTTACGAACACCGGGGAGCTGTTTTTT
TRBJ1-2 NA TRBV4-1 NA CASSQVGGAGGNGYTF TGCGCCAGCAGCCAAGTGGGGGGCGCGGGGGGAAATGGCTACACCTTC
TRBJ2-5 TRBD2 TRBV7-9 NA CASSPTTSGLQETQYF TGTGCCAGCAGTCCGACGACTAGCGGGCTCCAAGAGACCCAGTACTTC
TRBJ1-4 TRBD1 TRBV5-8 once CASSLGQGVATNEKLFF TGTGCCAGCAGCTTGGGACAGGGAGTGGCAACTAATGAAAAACTGTTTTTT
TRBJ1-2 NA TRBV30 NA CAWGQPFYGYTF TGTGCCTGGGGACAGCCCTTCTATGGCTACACCTTC
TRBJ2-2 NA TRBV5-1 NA CASSLATGLNTGELFF TGCGCCAGCAGCTTGGCGACAGGCCTGAACACCGGGGAGCTGTTTTTT
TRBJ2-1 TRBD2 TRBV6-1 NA CASRRTSGRAYEQFF TGTGCCAGCAGGCGTACTAGCGGGAGGGCCTATGAGCAGTTCTTC
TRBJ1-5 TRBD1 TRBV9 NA CASSVDYSRRDRVNQPQHF TGTGCCAGCAGCGTAGATTATTCCCGCCGGGACAGGGTAAACCAGCCCCAGCATTTT
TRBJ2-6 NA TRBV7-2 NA CASSSDSGGANVLTF TGTGCCAGCAGCTCCGACTCCGGCGGGGCCAACGTCCTGACTTTC
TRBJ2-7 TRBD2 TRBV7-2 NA CASSLRAGAGYEQYF TGTGCCAGCAGCTTAAGAGCGGGAGCCGGCTACGAGCAGTACTTC
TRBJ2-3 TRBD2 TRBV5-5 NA CASSLDWTSGSYPDTQYF TGTGCCAGCAGCTTGGATTGGACTAGCGGGAGCTACCCAGATACGCAGTATTTT
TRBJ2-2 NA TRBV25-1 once CASSVTLAVNTGELFF TGTGCCAGCAGTGTAACCCTTGCGGTGAACACCGGGGAGCTGTTTTTT
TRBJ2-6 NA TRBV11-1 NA CASSSPMGHFSGANVLTF TGTGCCAGCAGCTCCCCCATGGGGCACTTCTCTGGGGCCAACGTCCTGACTTTC